This T cell receptor (beta chain) was sequenced for a study of blood T cell repertoires in COVID-19. Germline CDR1 reads MNHEY; CDR2 reads SVGAGI. There are 13 residues in the CDR3. J was trimmed by 10 bases and V by 6 bases; bases with no gene match: 6. Measured with immunoSEQ multiplex PCR; TCRdb has only the in-frame clones, and not every one. The sample shows 110,000 to 150,000 clones, over 80% of them seen only once. The clonotype was recovered from a woman of 80 years or more with acute or convalescent COVID-19. The material sequenced was peripheral blood. V and J are TRBV6-5 and TRBJ1-6; 7 bases match TRBD1. The CDR3 spells CASRRQGLSPLHF. The CDR3 DNA sequence: TGTGCCAGCAGAAGACAGGGATTGTCACCCCTCCACTTT.